A single sample gave rise to the 22 T cell receptor beta chains below, sequenced in a study of early T cells in non-severe SARS-CoV-2 infection. TCRdb fed the 5' RACE reads into MiXCR, producing one record per CDR3 protein. The profile shows 56,000 or so distinct CDR3 sequences, approximately 8% of them singletons. The sample consisted of whole blood. These receptors were collected from an adult who was a healthcare worker with PCR-confirmed SARS-CoV-2 infection or an uninfected control (not recorded which).

There are a few counts of this clonotype. The rearrangement links TRBV18 to TRBJ1-1; the D is unclear. CDR1 and CDR2 from the germline V gene are KGHSH and LQKENI. V was trimmed by 2 bases and J by 1 base, leaving 14 bases between them. CDR3 length equals 16 residues. The DNA for the CDR3 is TGTGCCAGCTCACCAAGGTCGCCCGCGGCGAACACTGAAGCTTTCTTT. It is translated as CASSPRSPAANTEAFF. The variable domain in full, completed from reference TRBV18 and TRBJ1-1, reads NAGVMQNPRHLVRRRGQEARLRCSPMKGHSHVYWYRQLPEEGLKFMVYLQKENIIDESGMPKERFSAEFPKEGPSILRIQQVVRGDSAAYFCASSPRSPAANTEAFFGQGTRLTVV.

This clonotype was counted between two and nine times. The CDR3 DNA reads as TGTGCCATCAGTGTAGCTTCCTACGAGCAGTACTTC. It encodes CAISVASYEQYF. The J gene is TRBJ2-7, the V gene TRBV10-3; D remains ambiguous. V dropped 4 bases and J dropped 1 base, with 5 bases sitting between them. The CDR3 runs 12 residues. Germline V gene sequence: CDR1 ENHRY, CDR2 SYGVKD.

There are many counts of this clonotype. The chain has TRBV7-9 and TRBJ1-5; no clear D gene. The CDR3 sequence is 16 residues long. Per germline, CDR1 SEHNR and CDR2 FQNEAQ (reference sequence). The V gene lost 0 bases and the J gene lost 3 bases, with 12 bases spanning the gap. The CDR3 protein is CASSLAKGWDNQPQHF. DNA for the CDR3: TGTGCCAGCAGCTTAGCTAAGGGCTGGGACAATCAGCCCCAGCATTTT.

This clonotype was seen a handful of times. V gene TRBV3-1 combines with J gene TRBJ2-3; 12 bases fit TRBD2. The CDR3 covers 16 residues. Germline CDR1 is LGHDT and CDR2 is YNNKEL (reference sequence). The V segment lost 2 bases and the J segment 0 bases; nucleotides outside the gene matches: 0. CDR3 nucleotide sequence: TGTGCCAGCAGCCAACTAGCGGGGGGGAGCACAGATACGCAGTATTTT. This encodes CASSQLAGGSTDTQYF.

This clonotype was seen ten or more times. The rearrangement uses TRBV7-8 and TRBJ2-3, with D uncertain. CDR1 and CDR2 (germline): SGHVS, FQNEAQ. The CDR3 is 13 residues long. The germline V and J ends were trimmed by 1 base and 4 bases, with 6 bases remaining between them. CDR3 protein: CASSLDRPDTQYF. The CDR3 DNA follows: TGTGCCAGCAGCTTAGACCGGCCAGATACGCAGTATTTT.

This clonotype showed up just a few times. The gene calls are TRBV29-1 and TRBJ2-3; the D is unclear. The CDR3 sequence is 12 residues long. V lost 3 bases, J lost 2 bases, and 6 bases lay in between. Germline V lookup: CDR1 SQVTM, CDR2 ANQGSEA. CDR3 sequence reads: CSVEGNTDTQYF. The DNA for the CDR3 is TGCAGCGTTGAGGGGAACACAGATACGCAGTATTTT.

The sample holds a few counts of this clonotype. J is TRBJ2-1 and V is TRBV7-2; TRBD2 matches at 7 bases. CDR1 and CDR2 from the germline V gene are SGHTA and FQGNSA. The CDR3 is 16 amino acids. J gave up 3 bases and V 1 base, and 6 bases lay outside the gene matches. The CDR3 loop is CASSLDAGEVYNEQFF. CDR3 nucleotides: TGTGCCAGCAGCTTAGATGCGGGAGAAGTCTACAATGAGCAGTTCTTC.

To note about this clonotype: A clone one base away is much larger, so this may be a read error. J is TRBJ2-2 and V is TRBV7-8; D may be TRBD1 (5 bases). The CDR3 covers 13 residues. Trimming cost V 5 bases and J 1 base, with 5 bases left between them. Germline V gene lookup returns CDR1 SGHVS and CDR2 FQNEAQ. The CDR3 protein is CASSQGNTGELFF. CDR3 in DNA: TGTGCCAGCAGCCAGGGGAACACCGGGGAGCTGTTTTTT.

This clonotype was observed a few times. J is TRBJ2-5 and V is TRBV3-1; D is unresolved. Germline values: CDR1 LGHDT, CDR2 YNNKEL (reference sequence). V lost 4 bases and J 7 bases, leaving 16 bases between the germline ends. CDR3 size: 14 residues. The CDR3 sequence: CASSPGRDLGTQYF. CDR3 DNA sequence: TGTGCCAGCAGCCCCGGACGCGACCTTGGGACCCAGTACTTC.

At least ten counts were recorded for this clonotype. The V call is TRBV5-1, the J call TRBJ1-5; TRBD1 agrees at 7 bases. The V and J ends lost 0 bases and 2 bases, in that order; junction bases with no gene match: 2. The CDR3 has 15 residues. CDR1 is SGHRS, CDR2 YFSETQ, per germline. The CDR3: CASSLDGQGNQPQHF. In DNA, the CDR3 is TGCGCCAGCAGCTTGGATGGACAGGGCAATCAGCCCCAGCATTTT. Full variable domain (rest looked up from reference TRBV5-1 and TRBJ1-5): KAGVTQTPRYLIKTRGQQVTLSCSPISGHRSVSWYQQTPGQGLQFLFEYFSETQRNKGNFPGRFSGRQFSNSRSEMNVSTLELGDSALYLCASSLDGQGNQPQHFGDGTRLSIL.

This clonotype was picked up many times. V usage is TRBV4-2 and J usage is TRBJ2-7, with no clear D. The CDR3 is 13 amino acids. Deletions cut 1 base from V and 5 bases from J, with 9 bases between. From germline, CDR1 is LGHNA and CDR2 YNFKEQ. The CDR3 here is CASSQGIWDEQYF. The CDR3, as DNA: TGTGCCAGCAGCCAAGGGATCTGGGACGAGCAGTACTTC.

The gene calls are TRBV7-9 and TRBJ1-6; D not resolved. Trimming stripped 10 bases from V and 7 bases from J, with 20 bases between. The CDR3 has 15 residues. From germline, CDR1 is SEHNR and CDR2 FQNEAQ (reference sequence). CDR3 sequence: CATFRRPSKNSPLHF. The CDR3 DNA follows: TGTGCCACCTTTCGACGACCGTCAAAGAATTCACCCCTCCACTTT.

The V gene is TRBV5-6, the J gene TRBJ2-1, with TRBD2 matching 8 bases. CDR3 length equals 15 residues. Germline CDR1 SGHDT, CDR2 YYEEEE. V lost 2 bases to trimming and J lost 6 bases; unmatched junction nucleotides: 7. CDR3 DNA sequence: TGTGCCAGCAGCTTACATGGCGGGAGGTTCAATGAGCAGTTCTTC. Protein product: CASSLHGGRFNEQFF.

J is TRBJ2-4 and V is TRBV5-4; D is unclear. The CDR3 contains 12 residues. Per germline, CDR1 SGHNT and CDR2 YYREEE (reference sequence). With 0 bases removed from V and 6 bases from J, the gap between germline ends came to 4 bases. In DNA form, the CDR3 reads TGTGCCAGCAGCTTGGGCGGAAACATTCAGTACTTC. It specifies CASSLGGNIQYF.

This clonotype showed up just a few times. This chain links TRBV6-5 with TRBJ1-4; D is perhaps TRBD1 (5 bases). Germline CDR1 and CDR2: MNHEY and SVGAGI. Trimming pared 0 bases from V and 2 bases from J, leaving 10 bases between. The CDR3 length is 16 residues. In DNA form, the CDR3 reads TGTGCCAGCAGTTACTCCCCCGCAGGGACTAATGAAAAACTGTTTTTT. Translating it yields CASSYSPAGTNEKLFF.

This clonotype appeared a few times. This rearrangement joins TRBV7-9 to TRBJ2-6, with a weak D call TRBD1 (5 bases). The CDR3 covers 17 residues. V was trimmed by 2 bases and J by 4 bases, leaving 15 bases between them. Germline lookup yields CDR1 SEHNR and CDR2 FQNEAQ (reference sequence). DNA of the CDR3: TGTGCCAGCAGCTTAACCCCCAGGGCGGAAGGGGCCAACGTCCTGACTTTC. It translates to CASSLTPRAEGANVLTF.

This clonotype was found a few times. The chain links TRBV25-1 to TRBJ2-2; 7 bases fit TRBD2. The CDR3 length is 16 residues. Germline V gene data show CDR1 as MGHDK and CDR2 as SYGVNS. The junction had 7 bases not matched to a gene; V was cut back by 6 bases and J by 0 bases. CDR3 sequence: CASRETAGPNTGELFF. In DNA, the CDR3 is TGTGCCAGCAGGGAAACAGCGGGACCGAACACCGGGGAGCTGTTTTTT.

This clonotype was observed many times. The chain carries TRBV7-6 and TRBJ2-3; the D is unclear. Germline loops: CDR1 SGHVS, CDR2 FNYEAQ. CDR3 length: 14 residues. The V and J ends lost 4 bases and 1 base respectively, with 9 bases between them. The CDR3 sequence is CASSSVLRTDTQYF. CDR3 in DNA: TGTGCCAGCAGCTCAGTACTACGCACAGATACGCAGTATTTT.

This clonotype has only a few counts. This chain uses TRBV29-1 with TRBJ2-1; 8 positions agree with TRBD1. After removal of 7 bases from V and 13 bases from J, the junction contained 15 bases not matched to a gene. Germline assignment: CDR1 SQVTM and CDR2 ANQGSEA. The CDR3 spans 13 residues. The CDR3 region has the DNA TGCAGCGCCGTACAATCTGTCCAGGGGGCACAGTTCTTC. This translates into CSAVQSVQGAQFF.

The rearrangement joins TRBV5-1 to TRBJ2-7; 11 nucleotides line up with TRBD2. Germline trimming cut 4 bases from V and 1 base from J; bases unmatched to any gene: 4. From germline, CDR1 is SGHRS and CDR2 YFSETQ. CDR3 size: 15 residues. The CDR3 loop is CASSPRTSGSYEQYF. The CDR3 DNA sequence: TGCGCCAGCAGCCCTCGGACTAGCGGGTCCTACGAGCAGTACTTC. Using reference TRBV5-1 and TRBJ2-7 for the parts outside the CDR3, the full variable domain is KAGVTQTPRYLIKTRGQQVTLSCSPISGHRSVSWYQQTPGQGLQFLFEYFSETQRNKGNFPGRFSGRQFSNSRSEMNVSTLELGDSALYLCASSPRTSGSYEQYFGPGTRLTVT.

This clonotype was detected a few times. The J gene is TRBJ2-7, the V gene TRBV6-1, with D possibly being TRBD1 (5 bases). V was trimmed by 1 base and J by 3 bases, leaving 16 bases between them. There are 16 residues in the CDR3. Germline lookup yields CDR1 MNHNS and CDR2 SASEGT. The CDR3 region has the DNA TGTGCCAGCAGTGAAGAGGGCGCAGGGTCTTACTACGAGCAGTACTTC. The encoded protein is CASSEEGAGSYYEQYF.

V usage is TRBV7-8 and J usage is TRBJ1-1, with 10 positions matching TRBD1. This CDR3 has 15 amino acids. V was pared by 0 bases and J by 4 bases, with 2 bases of the junction left unmatched. CDR1 and CDR2 (germline): SGHVS, FQNEAQ. CDR3 DNA sequence: TGTGCCAGCAGCTTAGCGAGGGACAGGGGCACTGAAGCTTTCTTT. Translation: CASSLARDRGTEAFF.